Below, 10 T cell receptor beta chains from the same sample are listed, as sequenced in a study of T cell clonality in common variable immunodeficiency. The protocol was immunoSEQ multiplex PCR, while the TCRdb copy is restricted to in-frame clones and leaves out a portion. The sample presents about 45,000 clones, none singletons. Sequenced sample: peripheral blood mononuclear cells. These receptors were collected from a person between 18 and 75 years old in good health.

This clone occurred many times. The covered CDR3 bases are TGTGCCAGTAGTGGGTTGACGGGGAGCTCCTACGAG. This codes for CASSGLTGSSYE. The whole CDR3 sequence is CASSGLTGSSYEQYF. V and J are TRBV19 and TRBJ2-7; perhaps TRBD2 as D (5 bases). Read data end 3 residues before the CDR3 end; the end is taken from the germline J gene. This CDR3 is built from 15 residues. Trimming cost V 5 bases and J 0 bases, with 14 bases left between them. The germline CDR1 and CDR2 sequences are LNHDA and SQIVND (reference sequence). Full variable domain (missing parts from reference TRBV19 and TRBJ2-7): DGGITQSPKYLFRKEGQNVTLSCEQNLNHDAMYWYRQDPGQGLRLIYYSQIVNDFQKGDIAEGYSVSREKKESFPLTVTSAQKNPTAFYLCASSGLTGSSYEQYFGPGTRLTVT.

In this sample, this clone turned up many times. Read coverage stops 3 residues before the CDR3 terminus; the germline J gene supplies the remainder. This rearrangement joins TRBV3-1 (or the pseudogene TRBV3-2) to TRBJ2-7, with 12 bases lining up with TRBD2. The junction had 2 bases not matched to a gene; V was cut back by 3 bases and J by 2 bases. Per the germline V gene, CDR1 is LGHDT and CDR2 is YNNKEL (reference sequence). The CDR3 length is 15 residues. The CDR3 reads CASSQGLAGPYEQYF. CDR3 bases read: TGTGCCAGCAGCCAGGGACTAGCGGGTCCCTACGAG.

This clone has at least ten counts. The observed sequence ends 3 residues before the CDR3 terminus, with the missing tail filled in from the germline J gene. V is TRBV4-2 and J is TRBJ2-7; 9 nucleotides align to TRBD1. The ends lost 1 base at V and 1 base at J; junction bases unmatched: 14. This CDR3 has 19 residues. Germline V gene lookup returns CDR1 LGHNA and CDR2 YNFKEQ. CDR3 loop: CASSQVILTNGQGSYEQYF. The DNA read from the CDR3 is TGTGCCAGCAGCCAAGTAATTCTTACTAACGGACAGGGGTCCTACGAG.

This clone was detected many times. The CDR3 goes on 3 residues after the read ends, and that part is filled in from the germline J gene. The chain recombines TRBV20-1 with TRBJ1-4; 9 bases line up with TRBD1. This CDR3 is built from 13 residues. Germline values: CDR1 DFQATT, CDR2 SNEGSKA (reference sequence). V lost 5 bases to trimming and J lost 7 bases; unmatched junction nucleotides: 5. CDR3 bases read: TGCAGTGCTGTCACAGGGGGCTCTGAAAAA. It codes for CSAVTGGSEK. The whole CDR3 protein reads CSAVTGGSEKLFF.

This clone has at least ten counts. The CDR3 end is not reached by the read, which stops 3 residues before it; the germline J gene fills it in. This sequence joins TRBV5-6 and TRBJ2-7; D not certain. This CDR3 is built from 12 residues. V was pared by 4 bases and J by 5 bases, with 10 bases between. The V gene's germline CDR1 is SGHDT and CDR2 YYEEEE. The CDR3 DNA, read in part, is TGTGCCAGCAGCCCGAACCCTAACGAG. It codes for CASSPNPNE. The entire CDR3 protein is CASSPNPNEQYF.

This clone was detected ten times or more. The CDR3 goes on 3 residues after the read ends, and that part is filled in from the germline J gene. V and J are TRBV19 and TRBJ2-1; 12 positions match TRBD2. This CDR3 region has 13 residues. The germline CDR1 and CDR2 sequences are LNHDA and SQIVND (reference sequence). V was clipped by 10 bases and J by 9 bases; unmatched bases: 7. The CDR3: CATTTSGSGEQFF. CDR3 DNA (partial): TGTGCCACTACGACTAGCGGGAGCGGTGAG.

This clone came up a few times. This may come from a read error, since a much larger clone is one base off. From the germline J gene comes the end of the CDR3, since the read stops 3 residues before it. The chain uses TRBV5-1 and TRBJ1-1; D gene unclear. Germline V lookup: CDR1 SGHRS, CDR2 YFSETQ. CDR3 length equals 14 residues. CDR3 in amino acids: CAGSLISMNTEAFF. CDR3 DNA, as far as it was read: TGCGCCGGCAGCTTGATTAGTATGAACACTGAA.

The sample holds many counts of this clone. The CDR3 end falls 3 residues outside the read, so it is completed with the germline J gene. The chain carries TRBV20-1 and TRBJ2-5; the match to TRBD2 covers 9 bases. The CDR3 extends over 14 amino acids. With V trimmed by 5 bases and J by 5 bases, 9 bases remained unmatched. CDR1 DFQATT and CDR2 SNEGSKA come from the germline V gene (reference sequence). Incomplete CDR3 DNA: TGCAGTGCTGAAAGTAGCGGGAGAGGTGAGACC. Translation gives CSAESSGRGET. The complete CDR3 protein is CSAESSGRGETQYF.

This clone has a count of ten or more. The read terminates 3 residues before the CDR3 end, so the remaining end is supplied by the germline J gene. J is TRBJ2-2 and V is TRBV7-3, with 11 bases fitting TRBD1. This CDR3 is built from 15 residues. V lost 6 bases to trimming and J lost 5 bases; unmatched junction nucleotides: 5. From germline, CDR1 is SGHTA and CDR2 FQGTGA. This CDR3 reads CASRPDRGLTGELFF. The covered CDR3 bases are TGTGCCAGCAGACCGGACAGGGGGCTGACCGGGGAG.

This clone was seen ten or more times. The missing CDR3 end, 3 residues past where the read stops, is filled in from the germline J gene. The gene calls are TRBV6-1 and TRBJ1-2, with D uncertain. From germline, CDR1 is MNHNS and CDR2 SASEGT. The CDR3 has 12 amino acids. Trimming shortened V by 0 bases and J by 7 bases, and 6 bases separated the two germline ends. The part of the CDR3 DNA that was read is TGTGCCAGCAGTGAAGCTCAACTTGGC. It encodes CASSEAQLG. The whole CDR3 sequence is CASSEAQLGYTF.